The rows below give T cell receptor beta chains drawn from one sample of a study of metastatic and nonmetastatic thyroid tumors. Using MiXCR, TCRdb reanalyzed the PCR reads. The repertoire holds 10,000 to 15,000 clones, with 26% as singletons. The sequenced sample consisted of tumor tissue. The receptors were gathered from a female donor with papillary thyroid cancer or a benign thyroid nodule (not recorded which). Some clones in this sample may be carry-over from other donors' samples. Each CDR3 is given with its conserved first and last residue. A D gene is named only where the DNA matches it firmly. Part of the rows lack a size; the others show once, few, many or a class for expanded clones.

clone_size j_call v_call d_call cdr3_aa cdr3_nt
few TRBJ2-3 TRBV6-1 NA CASSEFVSRGDTQYF TGTGCCAGCAGTGAATTTGTATCTCGGGGAGATACGCAGTATTTT
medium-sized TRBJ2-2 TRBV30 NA CAWRLMAGELFF TGTGCCTGGCGGCTAATGGCCGGGGAGCTGTTTTTT
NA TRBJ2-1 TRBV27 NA CASSLSGAFRASGNEQFF TGTGCCAGCAGTTTATCGGGGGCTTTTAGGGCCTCAGGCAATGAGCAGTTCTTC
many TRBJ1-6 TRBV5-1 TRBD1 CASSLAGRQGERPLHF TGCGCCAGCAGCTTGGCCGGTCGACAGGGGGAGAGACCCCTCCACTTT
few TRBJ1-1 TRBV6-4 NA CASSDSTLPGKAFF TGTGCCAGCAGTGACTCCACTTTGCCGGGTAAAGCTTTCTTT
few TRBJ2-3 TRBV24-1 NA CATSDLRVPDTQYF TGTGCCACCAGTGATTTGAGGGTGCCAGATACGCAGTATTTT
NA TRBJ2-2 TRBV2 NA CANLTGTGDLFF TGTGCCAACCTAACTGGCACCGGGGATCTGTTTTTT
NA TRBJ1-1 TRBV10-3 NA CVISETTWMNTEAFF TGTGTCATCAGTGAGACGACATGGATGAACACTGAAGCTTTCTTT
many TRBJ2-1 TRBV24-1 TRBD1 CATSDSITGGVYNEQFF TGTGCCACCAGTGATTCGATCACAGGGGGAGTCTACAATGAGCAGTTCTTC
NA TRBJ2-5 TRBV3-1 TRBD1 CASSQRGRQETQYF TGTGCCAGCAGCCAAAGGGGGCGGCAAGAGACCCAGTACTTC
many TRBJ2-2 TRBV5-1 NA CASSLAGTRNTGELFF TGCGCCAGCAGCTTGGCCGGGACAAGAAACACCGGGGAGCTGTTTTTT
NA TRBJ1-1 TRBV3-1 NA CASSQVGNTEAFF TGTGCCAGCAGCCAAGTCGGGAACACTGAAGCTTTCTTT
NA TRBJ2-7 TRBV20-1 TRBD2 CSALTGTSFHEQYF TGCAGTGCTCTGACGGGGACTAGCTTCCACGAGCAGTACTTC
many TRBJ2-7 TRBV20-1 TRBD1 CSAQGMTGTYEQYF TGCAGTGCTCAGGGTATGACAGGGACCTACGAGCAGTACTTC
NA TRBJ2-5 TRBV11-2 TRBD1 CASTQLDRGPQETQYF TGTGCCAGCACCCAGCTAGACAGGGGACCCCAAGAGACCCAGTACTTC
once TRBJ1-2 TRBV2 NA CASRNRVVMSQNYGYTF TGTGCCAGCAGGAACAGGGTTGTCATGAGTCAAAACTATGGCTACACCTTC
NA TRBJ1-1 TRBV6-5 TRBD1 CASSYEGAVTEAFF TGTGCCAGCAGTTACGAGGGGGCGGTCACTGAAGCTTTCTTT
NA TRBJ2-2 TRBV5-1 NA CASSLAVGPVELFF TGCGCCAGCAGCTTGGCCGTCGGCCCCGTGGAGCTGTTTTTT
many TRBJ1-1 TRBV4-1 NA CASSQEAGMNTEAFF TGCGCCAGCAGCCAAGAGGCAGGGATGAACACTGAAGCTTTCTTT
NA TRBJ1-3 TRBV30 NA CAWGGGSRTGNTIYF TGTGCGTGGGGTGGGGGGTCAAGGACTGGAAACACCATATATTTT
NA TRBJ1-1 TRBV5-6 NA CASRRWTVIMNTEAFF TGTGCCAGCAGACGGTGGACAGTTATCATGAACACTGAAGCTTTCTTT
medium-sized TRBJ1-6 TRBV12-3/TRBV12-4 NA CASSFLLGNSPLHF TGTGCCAGCAGTTTCCTCCTGGGAAATTCACCCCTCCACTTT
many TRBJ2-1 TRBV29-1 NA CSVAWAEQFF TGCAGCGTCGCCTGGGCTGAGCAGTTCTTC
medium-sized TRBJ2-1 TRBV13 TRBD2 CASSSSLGPGLAGGNEQFF TGTGCCAGCAGCTCCAGCTTGGGACCGGGACTAGCGGGGGGTAATGAGCAGTTCTTC
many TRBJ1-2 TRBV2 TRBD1 CASRNRGVMSQNYGYTF TGTGCCAGCAGGAACAGGGGGGTCATGAGTCAAAACTATGGCTACACCTTC
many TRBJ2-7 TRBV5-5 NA CASSLRGAYEQYF TGTGCCAGCAGCTTGCGCGGGGCGTACGAGCAGTACTTC
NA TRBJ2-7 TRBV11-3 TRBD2 CASSLHSGRAEQYF TGTGCCAGCAGCTTACACAGCGGGAGGGCCGAGCAGTACTTC
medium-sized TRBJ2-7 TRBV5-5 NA CASSPWGRGSSYEQYF TGTGCCAGCAGCCCCTGGGGGCGGGGGAGCTCCTACGAGCAGTACTTC
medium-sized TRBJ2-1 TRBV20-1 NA CSARDRGFASGLYNEQFF TGCAGTGCTCGCGACAGGGGTTTTGCTAGCGGGTTATACAATGAGCAGTTCTTC
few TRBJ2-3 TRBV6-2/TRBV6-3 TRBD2 CASSRPSGRPSTDTQYF TGTGCCAGCAGTCGACCAAGCGGGAGGCCTAGCACAGATACGCAGTATTTT
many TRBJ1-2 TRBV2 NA CASSEESSYGYTF TGTGCCAGCAGTGAAGAGAGCAGCTATGGCTACACCTTC
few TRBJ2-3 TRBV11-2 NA CASSPGRDEWTDTQYF TGTGCCAGCAGCCCGGGCAGGGATGAATGGACAGATACGCAGTATTTT
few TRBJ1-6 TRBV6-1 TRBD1 CASSGTGISPLHF TGTGCCAGCAGCGGGACAGGTATCTCACCCCTCCACTTT
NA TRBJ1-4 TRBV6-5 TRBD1 CASSYARGTNEKLFF TGTGCCAGCAGTTATGCCAGGGGGACTAATGAAAAACTGTTTTTT
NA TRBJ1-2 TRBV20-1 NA CSARDSAGSNYGYTF TGTAGCGCTAGAGATTCAGCCGGGTCTAACTATGGCTACACCTTC
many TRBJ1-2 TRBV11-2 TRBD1 CASRSAMQGAGGNGYTF TGTGCCAGCAGATCTGCCATGCAGGGGGCGGGTGGGAATGGCTACACCTTC
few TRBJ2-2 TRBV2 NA CASTLDGGNTGELFF TGTGCCAGCACTCTGGACGGGGGAAACACCGGGGAGCTGTTTTTT
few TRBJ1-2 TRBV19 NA CASSMAGGTSYGYTF TGTGCCAGTAGTATGGCCGGGGGGACCTCCTATGGCTACACCTTC
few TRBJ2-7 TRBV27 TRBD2 CASSLLAGAPYEQYF TGTGCCAGCAGTTTATTAGCGGGAGCGCCCTACGAGCAGTACTTC
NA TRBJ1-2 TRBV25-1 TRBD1 CASSVFEGQGGYGYTF TGTGCCAGCAGCGTGTTTGAAGGCCAGGGGGGCTATGGCTACACCTTC
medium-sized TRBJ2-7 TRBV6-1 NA CASKWASGEQYF TGTGCCAGCAAATGGGCGTCCGGCGAGCAGTACTTC
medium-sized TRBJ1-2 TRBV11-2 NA CASSPSTGNNYGYTF TGTGCCAGCAGCCCATCGACAGGAAATAACTATGGCTACACCTTC
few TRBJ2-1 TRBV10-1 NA CASSEWVSMGGEQFF TGCGCCAGCAGTGAGTGGGTATCCATGGGTGGGGAGCAGTTCTTC
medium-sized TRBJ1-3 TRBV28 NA CASRPDTPGNTIYF TGTGCCAGCAGACCAGACACTCCTGGAAACACCATATATTTT
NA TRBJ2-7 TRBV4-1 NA CASSQDSRNGLVYEQYF TGCGCCAGCAGCCAAGATTCGAGGAACGGACTGGTCTACGAGCAGTACTTC
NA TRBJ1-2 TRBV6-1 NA CASSEWGGRSGYTF TGTGCCAGCAGTGAATGGGGGGGTAGAAGCGGCTACACCTTC
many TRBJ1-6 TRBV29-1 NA CSVEKPSNSPLHF TGCAGCGTTGAAAAACCATCGAATTCACCCCTCCACTTT